This T cell receptor beta chain originates from a study of shared clonotypes between healthy human individuals. Background on the study: Aged between 18 and 49, the donors were two women and a few men. Findings and limits, study-wide: Richness estimates generally favored naive over memory subsets. Relative to clonotypes present in all four donors, those not shared had lower generation probabilities.

Sequenced by immunoSEQ multiplex PCR; TCRdb stores in-frame clones only, minus some. Counted here are fewer than 3 million clones, 92% occurring once; the ten biggest clones make up around 0.35%. Partitioning of CD4+ cells yielded a CD45RA+ naive subset and a CD45RA-negative memory subset. Worth noting for this clone: What it recognizes is unknown.

This CDR3 spans 14 amino acids. The germline V gene has CDR1 MNHNY and CDR2 SVGAGI (reference sequence). V was pared by 5 bases and J by 1 base, with 9 bases between. The sequenced material came from naive CD4+ T cells from PBMCs. Subset given: CD45RA+ positively selected. This clonotype was obtained from a man younger than 35 in good health. Some clones in this sample may be carry-over from other donors' samples. The rearrangement links TRBV6-6 to TRBJ1-5; D might be TRBD1 (5 bases). The DNA of the CDR3 is TGTGCCAGCAGTCCAAACAGGAGCAATCAGCCCCAGCATTTT. Translating gives CASSPNRSNQPQHF.